The source of this T cell receptor beta chain is a study of neurological immune-mediated disorders. In its sample, this clonotype was seen many times. This sample's time point: longitudinal time-point 1 (baseline). Unsorted libraries were generated from 2 million PBMCs. These cells had been stored in RNAlater at -80 C. Sequencing runs each yielded over 200 million TCR-beta sequences from 15-18 subjects. TCRdb re-analysed the 5' RACE reads in MiXCR, keeping a single row per CDR3 protein. The table has around 49,000 distinct CDR3 sequences, 9% to 10% seen once; the top ten hold under 2%. This CDR3 has 14 amino acids. The V segment lost 9 bases and the J segment 1 base; nucleotides outside the gene matches: 4. The V gene's germline CDR1 is KGHDR and CDR2 SFDVKD.

Sequencing used PBMCs. The chain has TRBV24-1 and TRBJ2-2; 7 nucleotides align to TRBD2. The TCR was taken from a woman in her forties in good health. CDR3 residues: CATGEGRNTGELFF. The CDR3 DNA reads as TGTGCCACCGGGGAGGGCCGGAACACCGGGGAGCTGTTTTTT.